This is a list of T cell receptor beta chains from one sample in a study of blood T cell repertoires in COVID-19. The method was immunoSEQ multiplex PCR; TCRdb's version includes in-frame clones alone and lacks a portion of them. The table has roughly 220,000 clones, about nine tenths seen once. Material for sequencing was PBMCs or T cells enriched from blood (not recorded which). All receptors come from a woman aged 40 to 49 with acute COVID-19. Both conserved end residues are part of each CDR3. The D gene is left open where the match is weak. Size tells how often a clone was seen (once, few, many) or the class of an expanded clone, and some rows leave it out.

TRBV20-1	-	TRBD1	TRBJ1-1	CSVDRATEAFF	TGCAGTGTCGACAGGGCCACTGAAGCTTTCTTT
TRBV5-5	-	-	TRBJ2-5	CASSFGAPQETQYF	TGTGCCAGCTCCTTTGGGGCACCTCAAGAGACCCAGTACTTC
TRBV18	-	TRBD1	TRBJ1-1	CASSHKGQSSVNTEAFF	TGTGCCAGCTCACATAAGGGACAGAGCTCTGTGAACACTGAAGCTTTCTTT
TRBV5-1	-	TRBD1	TRBJ1-1	CASSRGTGLTEAFF	TGCGCCAGCAGCCGGGGGACAGGCTTAACTGAAGCTTTCTTT
TRBV27	-	TRBD1	TRBJ1-2	CASARQTGAANLGYTF	TGTGCCAGCGCGAGACAAACAGGGGCCGCCAACTTGGGCTACACCTTC
TRBV7-9	-	TRBD1	TRBJ1-2	CASSFRGTDLNYGYTF	TGTGCCAGCAGCTTTAGGGGGACAGATCTTAACTATGGCTACACCTTC
TRBV6-5	-	TRBD1	TRBJ1-2	CASELGGGYTF	TGTGCCAGCGAACTAGGGGGCGGCTACACCTTC
TRBV27	-	-	TRBJ1-2	CASSFSPGAVSGYTF	TGTGCCAGCAGTTTCTCCCCGGGAGCCGTCTCAGGCTACACCTTC
TRBV19	-	-	TRBJ1-6	CASDVGDTDNSPLHF	TGTGCCAGTGACGTGGGGGACACGGATAATTCACCCCTCCACTTT
TRBV7-3	-	TRBD2	TRBJ2-1	CASSLELAGEQFF	TGTGCCAGCAGCTTAGAACTAGCGGGAGAGCAGTTCTTC
TRBV19	-	-	TRBJ1-1	CASSINGITEAFF	TGTGCCAGTAGTATTAACGGGATAACTGAAGCTTTCTTT
TRBV5-4	-	-	TRBJ2-3	CASSQSPTDTQYF	TGTGCCAGCAGCCAAAGCCCCACAGATACGCAGTATTTT
TRBV13	-	TRBD1	TRBJ2-1	CASSPLGQGYNEQFF	TGTGCCAGCAGCCCACTTGGACAGGGGTACAATGAGCAGTTCTTC
TRBV24-1	-	-	TRBJ2-3	CATSDPLGLKQADTQYF	TGTGCCACCAGTGATCCATTAGGTCTGAAACAGGCAGATACGCAGTATTTT
TRBV4-3	few	TRBD1	TRBJ1-1	CASSQGPGGLTEAFF	TGCGCCAGCAGCCAAGGACCAGGGGGGCTCACTGAAGCTTTCTTT
TRBV4-3	-	-	TRBJ2-2	CASSRYKNTGELFF	TGCGCCAGCAGCCGATACAAGAACACCGGGGAGCTGTTTTTT
TRBV18	-	-	TRBJ1-3	CASSRNTGSGNTIYF	TGTGCCAGCTCACGTAACACAGGGAGTGGAAACACCATATATTTT
TRBV15	-	-	TRBJ1-2	CATSRDTGGGAGYTF	TGTGCCACCAGCAGAGATACGGGGGGCGGTGCTGGCTACACCTTC
TRBV12-1	-	-	TRBJ2-2	CASSFLGSGDTGELFF	TGTGCCAGCAGCTTTTTAGGTAGCGGGGACACCGGGGAGCTGTTTTTT
TRBV10-2	-	-	TRBJ1-4	CASSDSAGNEKLFF	TGCGCCAGCAGTGACAGTGCGGGCAATGAAAAACTGTTTTTT
TRBV9	-	-	TRBJ1-1	CASSAGGTEAFF	TGTGCCAGCAGCGCGGGGGGAACTGAAGCTTTCTTT
TRBV6-1	-	-	TRBJ1-6	CASSDDIVSSYNSPLHF	TGTGCCAGCAGTGACGACATAGTGAGCTCCTATAATTCACCCCTCCACTTT